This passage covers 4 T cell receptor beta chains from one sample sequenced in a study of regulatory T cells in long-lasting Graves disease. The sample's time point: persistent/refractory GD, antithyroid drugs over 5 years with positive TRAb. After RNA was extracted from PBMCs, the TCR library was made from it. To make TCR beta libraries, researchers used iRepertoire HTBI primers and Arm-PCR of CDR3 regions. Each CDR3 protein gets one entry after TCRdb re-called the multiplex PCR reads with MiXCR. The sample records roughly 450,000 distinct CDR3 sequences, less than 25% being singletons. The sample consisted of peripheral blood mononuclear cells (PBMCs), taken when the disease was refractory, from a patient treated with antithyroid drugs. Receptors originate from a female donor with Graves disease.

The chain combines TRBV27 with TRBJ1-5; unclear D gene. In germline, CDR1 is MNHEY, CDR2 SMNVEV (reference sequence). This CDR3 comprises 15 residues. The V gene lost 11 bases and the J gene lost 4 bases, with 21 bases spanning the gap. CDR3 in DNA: TGTGCCGGAGGGCCGAGACACGGACTAAATCAGCCCCAGCATTTT. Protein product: CAGGPRHGLNQPQHF.

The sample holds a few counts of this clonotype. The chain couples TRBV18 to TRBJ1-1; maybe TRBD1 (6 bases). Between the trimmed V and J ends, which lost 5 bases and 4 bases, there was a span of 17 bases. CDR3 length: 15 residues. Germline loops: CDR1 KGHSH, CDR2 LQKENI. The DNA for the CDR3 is TGTGCCAGCTCAGCTAATTCCAGGGGAGGCACTGAAGCTTTCTTT. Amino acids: CASSANSRGGTEAFF.

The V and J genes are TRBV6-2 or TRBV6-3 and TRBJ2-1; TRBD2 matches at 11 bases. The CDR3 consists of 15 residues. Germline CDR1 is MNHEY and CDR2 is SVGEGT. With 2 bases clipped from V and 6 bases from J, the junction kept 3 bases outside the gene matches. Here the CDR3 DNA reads TGTGCCAGCAGTTACGGGACTAGCGGAACCAATGAGCAGTTCTTC. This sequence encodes CASSYGTSGTNEQFF.

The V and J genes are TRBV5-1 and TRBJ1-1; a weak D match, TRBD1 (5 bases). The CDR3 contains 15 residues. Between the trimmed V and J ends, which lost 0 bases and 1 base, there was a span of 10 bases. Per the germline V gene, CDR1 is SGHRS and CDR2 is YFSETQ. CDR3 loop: CASSLVTGPNTEAFF. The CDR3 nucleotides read TGCGCCAGCAGCTTGGTTACGGGACCGAACACTGAAGCTTTCTTT.